A single sample gave rise to the 8 T cell receptor beta chains below, sequenced in a study of memory CD8 T cells in hepatitis C reinfection. The table came from immunoSEQ multiplex PCR; TCRdb's copy has only in-frame clones and leaves some out. This table has 4,800 or so clones, roughly 90% appearing once. Specified time point: late/post reinfection, 12 to 24 weeks after detection. TCR sequencing was done directly ex vivo on sorted cells, without expansion in vitro. Sequencing used naive CD8+ T cells sorted from blood. These receptors came from a man aged 45-65 years with hepatitis C virus infection.

V is TRBV30 and J is TRBJ2-7; 7 bases match TRBD1. The ends lost 5 bases at V and 1 base at J; junction bases unmatched: 5. Germline values: CDR1 GTSNPN, CDR2 SVGIG (reference sequence). This CDR3 has 13 residues. DNA for the CDR3: TGTGCCTGGGTACGGGACAGTTCCTACGAGCAGTACTTC. Protein: CAWVRDSSYEQYF.

The chain employs TRBV7-3 and TRBJ1-2; 11 bases map to TRBD1. This CDR3 is built from 15 residues. Germline CDR1 is SGHTA and CDR2 is FQGTGA. The trim removed 5 bases at V and 2 bases at J, leaving 4 bases unmatched. The CDR3 loop is CASSAGQGGNYGYTF. The CDR3 DNA reads TGTGCCAGCAGCGCGGGACAGGGGGGGAACTATGGCTACACCTTC. The complete variable domain, with remaining parts taken from reference TRBV7-3 and TRBJ1-2, reads GAGVSQTPSNKVTEKGKYVELRCDPISGHTALYWYRQSLGQGPEFLIYFQGTGAADDSGLPNDRFFAVRPEGSVSTLKIQRTERGDSAVYLCASSAGQGGNYGYTFGSGTRLTVV.

This rearrangement joins TRBV9 to TRBJ1-1; no firm D call. V was shortened by 0 bases and J by 9 bases, with 9 bases between the two germline ends. The CDR3 sequence is 12 residues long. The germline gives CDR1 SGDLS, CDR2 YYNGEE. Here the CDR3 reads CASSVGGSQAFF. In DNA, the CDR3 is TGTGCCAGCAGCGTAGGAGGATCCCAAGCTTTCTTT.

The V and J genes are TRBV28 and TRBJ2-6, with TRBD1 matching over 7 bases. Germline CDR1 and CDR2: MDHEN and SYDVKM. The CDR3 has 17 amino acids. Trimming took 3 bases from V and 0 from J; bases not matched to a gene: 5. CDR3 amino acids: CASSFPGQLSGANVLTF. CDR3 DNA sequence: TGTGCCAGCAGTTTCCCGGGACAGCTCTCTGGGGCCAACGTCCTGACTTTC.

V is TRBV27 and J is TRBJ2-1, with a weak D call TRBD1 (5 bases). The CDR3 loop spans 14 amino acids. Germline V CDR1 and CDR2: MNHEY, SMNVEV (reference sequence). Deletions cut 5 bases from V and 2 bases from J, with 10 bases between. Here the CDR3 DNA reads TGTGCCAGCAGTGCCCAGGGTGCCTACAATGAGCAGTTCTTC. Amino acid sequence: CASSAQGAYNEQFF.

The chain employs TRBV21-1 and TRBJ1-2. TRBV21-1 has pseudogene status. CDR3 size: 16 residues. This CDR3 is CASSKAPGSNVWGYTF. CDR3 nucleotides: TGTGCCAGCAGCAAAGCCCCGGGATCTAACGTGTGGGGCTACACCTTC.

The chain recombines TRBV7-2 with TRBJ2-1; 8 bases fit TRBD1. The CDR3 sequence is 16 residues long. Per the germline V gene, CDR1 is SGHTA and CDR2 is FQGNSA. Trimming took 1 base from V and 2 from J; bases not matched to a gene: 4. CDR3 nucleotide sequence: TGTGCCAGCAGCTTAGTTGCAGGGGGCGCCTACAATGAGCAGTTCTTC. Its translation is CASSLVAGGAYNEQFF. Complete variable domain (other parts from reference TRBV7-2 and TRBJ2-1): GAGVSQSPSNKVTEKGKDVELRCDPISGHTALYWYRQSLGQGLEFLIYFQGNSAPDKSGLPSDRFSAERTGGSVSTLTIQRTQQEDSAVYLCASSLVAGGAYNEQFFGPGTRLTVL.

V usage is TRBV6-6 and J usage is TRBJ1-2, with 9 bases that match TRBD1. Germline CDR1 reads MNHNY; CDR2 reads SVGAGI (reference sequence). This CDR3 is 16 amino acids long. The trim removed 0 bases at V and 3 bases at J, leaving 5 bases unmatched. The CDR3 DNA reads as TGTGCCAGCAGTTACTCGGACAGGGGCTCGGACTATGGCTACACCTTC. Its translation is CASSYSDRGSDYGYTF.